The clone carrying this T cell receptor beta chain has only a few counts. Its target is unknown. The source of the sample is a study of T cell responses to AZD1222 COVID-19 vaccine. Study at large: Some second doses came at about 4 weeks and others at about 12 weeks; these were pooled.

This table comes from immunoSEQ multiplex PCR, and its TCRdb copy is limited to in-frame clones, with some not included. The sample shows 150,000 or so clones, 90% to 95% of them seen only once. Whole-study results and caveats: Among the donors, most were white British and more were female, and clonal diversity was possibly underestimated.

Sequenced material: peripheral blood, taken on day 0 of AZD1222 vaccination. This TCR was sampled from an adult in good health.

The CDR3 loop reads CASSQQAYNEQFF. CDR3 in DNA: TGTGCCAGCAGTCAGCAGGCTTACAATGAGCAGTTCTTC. This rearrangement joins TRBV6-6 to TRBJ2-1; D gene unclear. Germline V gives CDR1 MNHNY, CDR2 SVGAGI (reference sequence). Deletions cut 5 bases from V and 4 bases from J, with 9 bases between. The CDR3 consists of 13 residues.